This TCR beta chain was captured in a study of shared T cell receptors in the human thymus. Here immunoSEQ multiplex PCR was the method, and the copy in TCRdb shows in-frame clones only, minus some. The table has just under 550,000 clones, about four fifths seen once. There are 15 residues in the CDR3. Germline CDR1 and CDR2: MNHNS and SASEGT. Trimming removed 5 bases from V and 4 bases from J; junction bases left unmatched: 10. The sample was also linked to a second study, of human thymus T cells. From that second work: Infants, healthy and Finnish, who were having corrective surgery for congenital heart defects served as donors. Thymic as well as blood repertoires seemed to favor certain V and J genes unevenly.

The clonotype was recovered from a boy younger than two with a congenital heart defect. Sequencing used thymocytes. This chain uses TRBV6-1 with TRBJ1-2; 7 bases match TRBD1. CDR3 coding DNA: TGTGCCAGCAGTCCCAGGGACAGATCTGGCTATGGCTACACCTTC. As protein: CASSPRDRSGYGYTF.